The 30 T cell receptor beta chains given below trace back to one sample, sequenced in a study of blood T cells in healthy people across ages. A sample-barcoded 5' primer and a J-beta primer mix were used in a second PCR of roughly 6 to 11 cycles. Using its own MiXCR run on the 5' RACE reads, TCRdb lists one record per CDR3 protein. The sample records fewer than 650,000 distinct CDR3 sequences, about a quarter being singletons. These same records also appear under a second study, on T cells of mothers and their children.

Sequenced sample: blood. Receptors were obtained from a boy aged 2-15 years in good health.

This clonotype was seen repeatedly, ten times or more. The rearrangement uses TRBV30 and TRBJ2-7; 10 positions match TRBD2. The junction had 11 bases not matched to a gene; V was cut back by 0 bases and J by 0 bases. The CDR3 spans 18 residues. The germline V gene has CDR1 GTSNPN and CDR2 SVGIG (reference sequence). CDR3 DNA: TGTGCCTGGAGTGTACATCGGGGTCTAGCGGGGGTCTCCTACGAGCAGTACTTC. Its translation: CAWSVHRGLAGVSYEQYF.

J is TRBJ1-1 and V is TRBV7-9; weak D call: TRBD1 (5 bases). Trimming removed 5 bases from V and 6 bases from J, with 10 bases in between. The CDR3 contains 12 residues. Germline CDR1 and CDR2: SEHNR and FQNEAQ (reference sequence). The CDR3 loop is CASSDQGSEAFF. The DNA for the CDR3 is TGTGCCAGCAGCGATCAGGGCTCTGAAGCTTTCTTT.

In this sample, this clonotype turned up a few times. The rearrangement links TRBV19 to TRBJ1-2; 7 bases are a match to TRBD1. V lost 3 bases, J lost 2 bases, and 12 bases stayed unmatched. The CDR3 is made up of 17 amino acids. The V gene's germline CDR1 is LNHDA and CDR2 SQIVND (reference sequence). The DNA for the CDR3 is TGTGCCAGTAGTATCCCTCAGACAGGGATTAGCAACTATGGCTACACCTTC. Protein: CASSIPQTGISNYGYTF.

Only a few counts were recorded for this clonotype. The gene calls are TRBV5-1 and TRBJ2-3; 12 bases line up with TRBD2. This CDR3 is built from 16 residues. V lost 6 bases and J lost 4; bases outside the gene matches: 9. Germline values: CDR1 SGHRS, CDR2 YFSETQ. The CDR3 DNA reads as TGCGCCAGCAACTCGGCGACTAGCGGGAGTGCAGATACGCAGTATTTT. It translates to CASNSATSGSADTQYF.

The CDR3 DNA is TGTGCCAGCAGTTTCATGTCGCAGCACAATGAGCAGTTCTTC. Translated, it gives CASSFMSQHNEQFF. The chain employs TRBV27 and TRBJ2-1; D remains ambiguous. The CDR3 is 14 residues long. V was cut by 3 bases and J by 5 bases, with 11 bases left in between. Looked up from germline, CDR1 is MNHEY and CDR2 is SMNVEV (reference sequence).

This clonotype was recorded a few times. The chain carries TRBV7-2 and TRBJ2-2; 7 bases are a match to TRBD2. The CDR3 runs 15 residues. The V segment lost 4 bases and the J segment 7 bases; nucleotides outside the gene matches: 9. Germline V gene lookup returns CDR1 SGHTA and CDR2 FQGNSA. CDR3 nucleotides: TGTGCCAGCAGCTCCCAGACTAGCTGGGTCGGGGAGCTGTTTTTT. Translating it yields CASSSQTSWVGELFF.

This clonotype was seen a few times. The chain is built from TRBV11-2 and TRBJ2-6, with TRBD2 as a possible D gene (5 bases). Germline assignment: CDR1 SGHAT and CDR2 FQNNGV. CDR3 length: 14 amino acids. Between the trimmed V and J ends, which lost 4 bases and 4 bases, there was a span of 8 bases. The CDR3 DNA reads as TGTGCCAGCAGCTCGGGGATAGGGGCCAACGTCCTGACTTTC. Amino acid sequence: CASSSGIGANVLTF.

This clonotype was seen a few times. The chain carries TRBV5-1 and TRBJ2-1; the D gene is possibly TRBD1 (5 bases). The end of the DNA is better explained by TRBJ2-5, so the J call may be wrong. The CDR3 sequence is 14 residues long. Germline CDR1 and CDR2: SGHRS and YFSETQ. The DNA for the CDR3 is TGCGCCAGCAGCTTTGACAGTGGATGGGAGACCCAGTACTTC. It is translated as CASSFDSGWETQYF.

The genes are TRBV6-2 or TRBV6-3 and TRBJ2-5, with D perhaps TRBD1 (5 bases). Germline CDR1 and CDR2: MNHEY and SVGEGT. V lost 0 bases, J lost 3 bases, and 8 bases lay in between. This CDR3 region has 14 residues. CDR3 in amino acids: CASSYSGRKETQYF. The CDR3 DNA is TGTGCCAGCAGTTACTCGGGGCGGAAAGAGACCCAGTACTTC.

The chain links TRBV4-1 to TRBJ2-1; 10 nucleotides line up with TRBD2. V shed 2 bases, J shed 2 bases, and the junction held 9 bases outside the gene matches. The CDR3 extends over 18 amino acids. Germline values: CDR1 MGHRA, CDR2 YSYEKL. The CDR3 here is CASSQNRASGRAYNEQFF. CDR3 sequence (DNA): TGCGCCAGCAGCCAAAATAGGGCCAGCGGGAGGGCCTACAATGAGCAGTTCTTC.

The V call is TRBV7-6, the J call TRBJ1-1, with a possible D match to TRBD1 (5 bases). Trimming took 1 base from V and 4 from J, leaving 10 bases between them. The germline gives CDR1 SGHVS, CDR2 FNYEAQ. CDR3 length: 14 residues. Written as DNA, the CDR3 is TGTGCCAGCAGCTTAGTTACGGGGACCACTGAAGCTTTCTTT. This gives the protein CASSLVTGTTEAFF.

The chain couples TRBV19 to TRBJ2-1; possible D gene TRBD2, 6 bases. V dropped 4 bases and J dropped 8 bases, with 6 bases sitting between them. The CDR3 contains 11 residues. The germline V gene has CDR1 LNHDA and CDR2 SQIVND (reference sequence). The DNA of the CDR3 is TGTGCCAGTAGTAGGGACTATGAGCAGTTCTTC. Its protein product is CASSRDYEQFF.

The CDR3 here is CATSDLAGGKAKNIQYF. CDR3 nucleotides: TGTGCCACCAGTGACCTAGCGGGAGGTAAGGCCAAAAACATTCAGTACTTC. The V call is TRBV24-1, the J call TRBJ2-4; 11 nucleotides match TRBD2. The germline V gene has CDR1 KGHDR and CDR2 SFDVKD. Trimming removed 4 bases from V and 1 base from J; junction bases left unmatched: 5. The CDR3 is 17 residues long.

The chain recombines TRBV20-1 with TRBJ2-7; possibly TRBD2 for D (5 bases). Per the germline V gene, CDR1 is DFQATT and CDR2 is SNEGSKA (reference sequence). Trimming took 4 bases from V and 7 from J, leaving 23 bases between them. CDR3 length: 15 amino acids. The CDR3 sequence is CSATSLASIGEEQYF. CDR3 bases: TGCAGTGCTACGTCCTTGGCCTCGATCGGGGAGGAGCAGTACTTC.

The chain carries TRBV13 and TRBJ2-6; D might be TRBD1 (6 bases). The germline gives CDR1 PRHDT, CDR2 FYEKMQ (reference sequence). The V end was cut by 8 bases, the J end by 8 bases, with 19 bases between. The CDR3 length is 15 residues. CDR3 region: CASGRWGRGPNVLTF. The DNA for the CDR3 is TGTGCCAGCGGAAGGTGGGGGCGAGGGCCCAACGTCCTGACTTTC.

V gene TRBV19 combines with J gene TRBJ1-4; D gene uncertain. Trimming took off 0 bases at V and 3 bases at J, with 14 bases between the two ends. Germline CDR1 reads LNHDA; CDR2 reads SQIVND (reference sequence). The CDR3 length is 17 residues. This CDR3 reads CASSIESRWIPNEKLFF. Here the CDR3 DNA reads TGTGCCAGTAGTATAGAGTCCAGGTGGATTCCTAATGAAAAACTGTTTTTT.

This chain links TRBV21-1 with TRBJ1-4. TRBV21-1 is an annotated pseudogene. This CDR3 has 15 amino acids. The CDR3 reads CASSNSVGTYEKLFF. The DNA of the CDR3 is TGTGCCAGCAGCAATAGTGTGGGGACTTATGAAAAACTGTTTTTT.

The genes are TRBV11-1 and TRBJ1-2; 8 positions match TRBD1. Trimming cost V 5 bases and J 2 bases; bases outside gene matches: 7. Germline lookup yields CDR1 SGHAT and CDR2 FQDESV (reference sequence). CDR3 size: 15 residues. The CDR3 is CASSPWTGINYGYTF. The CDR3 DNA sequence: TGTGCCAGCAGCCCCTGGACAGGGATCAACTATGGCTACACCTTC.

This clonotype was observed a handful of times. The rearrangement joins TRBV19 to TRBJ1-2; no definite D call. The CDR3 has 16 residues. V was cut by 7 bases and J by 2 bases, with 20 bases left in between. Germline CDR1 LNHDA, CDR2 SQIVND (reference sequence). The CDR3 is CASKRTAQLTNYGYTF. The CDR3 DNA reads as TGTGCCAGTAAGAGAACAGCACAGCTTACAAACTATGGCTACACCTTC.

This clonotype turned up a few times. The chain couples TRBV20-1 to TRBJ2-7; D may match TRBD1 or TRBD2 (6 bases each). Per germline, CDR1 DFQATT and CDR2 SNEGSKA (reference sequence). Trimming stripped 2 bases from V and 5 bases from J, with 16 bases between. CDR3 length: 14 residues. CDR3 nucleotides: TGCAGTGCTAGACCCCCCGGGGGCTGGAACGAGCAGTACTTC. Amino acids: CSARPPGGWNEQYF.

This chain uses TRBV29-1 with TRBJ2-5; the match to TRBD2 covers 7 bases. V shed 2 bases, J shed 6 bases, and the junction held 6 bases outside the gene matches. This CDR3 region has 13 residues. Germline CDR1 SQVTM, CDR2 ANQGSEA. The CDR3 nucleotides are TGCAGCGTTGAACGGGGGGACCATAAGACCCAGTACTTC. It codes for CSVERGDHKTQYF. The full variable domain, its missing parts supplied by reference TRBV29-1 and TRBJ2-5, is SAVISQKPSRDICQRGTSLTIQCQVDSQVTMMFWYRQQPGQSLTLIATANQGSEATYESGFVIDKFPISRPNLTFSTLTVSNMSPEDSSIYLCSVERGDHKTQYFGPGTRLLVL.

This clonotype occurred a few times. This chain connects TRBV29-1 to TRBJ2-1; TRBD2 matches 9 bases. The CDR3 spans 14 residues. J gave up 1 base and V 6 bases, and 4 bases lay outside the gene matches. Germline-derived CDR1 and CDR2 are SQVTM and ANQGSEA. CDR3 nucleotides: TGCAGCGTCGTCAGCGGGGGGTCCTACAATGAGCAGTTCTTC. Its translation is CSVVSGGSYNEQFF.

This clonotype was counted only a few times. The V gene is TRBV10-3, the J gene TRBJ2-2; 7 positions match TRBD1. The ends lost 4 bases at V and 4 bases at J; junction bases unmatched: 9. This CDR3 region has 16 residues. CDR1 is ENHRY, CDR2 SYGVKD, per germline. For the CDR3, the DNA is TGTGCCATCAGTGGCCGACAGGGTCGGAGCACCGGGGAGCTGTTTTTT. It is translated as CAISGRQGRSTGELFF.

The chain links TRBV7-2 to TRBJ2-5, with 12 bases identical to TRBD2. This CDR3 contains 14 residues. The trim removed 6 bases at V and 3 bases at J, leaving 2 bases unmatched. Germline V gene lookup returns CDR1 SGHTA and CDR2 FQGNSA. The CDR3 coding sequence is TGTGCCAGCAGTTGGACTAGCGGGGAAGAGACCCAGTACTTC. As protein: CASSWTSGEETQYF.

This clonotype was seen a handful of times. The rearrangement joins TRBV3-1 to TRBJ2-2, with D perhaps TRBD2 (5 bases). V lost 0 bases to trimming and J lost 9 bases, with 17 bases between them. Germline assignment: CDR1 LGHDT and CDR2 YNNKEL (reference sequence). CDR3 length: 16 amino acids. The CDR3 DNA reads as TGTGCCAGCAGCCAAGATAAGCGGTCGCGAGGGCGGGAGCTGTTTTTT. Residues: CASSQDKRSRGRELFF.

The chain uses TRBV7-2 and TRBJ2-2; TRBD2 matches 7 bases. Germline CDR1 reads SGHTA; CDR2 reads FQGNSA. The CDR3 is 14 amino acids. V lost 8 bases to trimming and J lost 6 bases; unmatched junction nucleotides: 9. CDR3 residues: CASQAGSRPGELFF. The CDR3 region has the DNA TGTGCCAGCCAAGCGGGATCGAGGCCCGGGGAGCTGTTTTTT.

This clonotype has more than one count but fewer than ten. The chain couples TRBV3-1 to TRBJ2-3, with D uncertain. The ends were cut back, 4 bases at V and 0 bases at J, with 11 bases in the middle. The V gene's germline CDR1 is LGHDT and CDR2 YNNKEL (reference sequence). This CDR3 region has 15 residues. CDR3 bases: TGTGCCAGCAGCCCACATCTTACTAGCACAGATACGCAGTATTTT. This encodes CASSPHLTSTDTQYF.

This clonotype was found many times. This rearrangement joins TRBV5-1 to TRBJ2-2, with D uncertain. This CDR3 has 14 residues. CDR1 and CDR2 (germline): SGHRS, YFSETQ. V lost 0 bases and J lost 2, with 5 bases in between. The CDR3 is CASSLVANTGELFF. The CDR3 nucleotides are TGCGCCAGCAGCTTGGTCGCAAACACCGGGGAGCTGTTTTTT. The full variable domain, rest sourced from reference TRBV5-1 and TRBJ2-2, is KAGVTQTPRYLIKTRGQQVTLSCSPISGHRSVSWYQQTPGQGLQFLFEYFSETQRNKGNFPGRFSGRQFSNSRSEMNVSTLELGDSALYLCASSLVANTGELFFGEGSRLTVL.

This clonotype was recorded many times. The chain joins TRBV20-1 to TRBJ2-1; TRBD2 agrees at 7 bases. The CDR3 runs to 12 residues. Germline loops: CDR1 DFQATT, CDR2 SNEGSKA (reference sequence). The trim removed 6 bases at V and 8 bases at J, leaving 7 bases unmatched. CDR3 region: CSAVGLVDEQFF. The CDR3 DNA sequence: TGCAGTGCGGTCGGACTAGTGGATGAGCAGTTCTTC.

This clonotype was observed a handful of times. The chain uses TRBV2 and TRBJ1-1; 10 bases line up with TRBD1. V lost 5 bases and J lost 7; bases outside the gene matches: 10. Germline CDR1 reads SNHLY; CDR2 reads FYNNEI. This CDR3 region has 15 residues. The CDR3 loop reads CASSPQTGGIGEAFF. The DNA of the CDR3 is TGTGCCAGCAGTCCACAGACAGGGGGCATCGGTGAAGCTTTCTTT.